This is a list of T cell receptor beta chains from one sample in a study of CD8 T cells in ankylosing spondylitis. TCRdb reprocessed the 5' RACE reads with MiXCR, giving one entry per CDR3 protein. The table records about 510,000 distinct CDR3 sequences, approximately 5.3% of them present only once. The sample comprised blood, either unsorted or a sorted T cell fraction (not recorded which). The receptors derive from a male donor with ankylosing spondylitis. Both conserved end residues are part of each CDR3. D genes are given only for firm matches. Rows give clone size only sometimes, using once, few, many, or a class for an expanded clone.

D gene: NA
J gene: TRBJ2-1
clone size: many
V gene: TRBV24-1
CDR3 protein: CATSDNYRDLNEQFF
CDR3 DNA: TGTGCCACCAGTGACAACTACCGGGACTTAAACGAGCAGTTCTTC

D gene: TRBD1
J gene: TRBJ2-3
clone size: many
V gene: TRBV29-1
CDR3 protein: CSVERGLHTDTQYF
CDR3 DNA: TGCAGCGTTGAGAGGGGGCTACACACAGATACGCAGTATTTT

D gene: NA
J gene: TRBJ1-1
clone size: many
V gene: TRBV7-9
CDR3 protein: CASSSQGHNTEAFF
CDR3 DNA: TGTGCCAGCAGCTCGCAGGGTCATAACACTGAAGCTTTCTTT

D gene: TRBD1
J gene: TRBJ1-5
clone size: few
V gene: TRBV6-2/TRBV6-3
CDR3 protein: CASSLIWDRGFGNQPQHF
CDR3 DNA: TGTGCCAGCAGTTTAATATGGGACAGGGGTTTTGGCAATCAGCCCCAGCATTTT

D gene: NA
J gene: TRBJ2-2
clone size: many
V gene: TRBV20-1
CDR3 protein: CSAQRGLVGGELFF
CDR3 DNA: TGCAGTGCTCAAAGGGGATTGGTGGGCGGGGAGCTGTTTTTT

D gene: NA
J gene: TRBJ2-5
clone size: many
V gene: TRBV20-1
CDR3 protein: CSARTSVGTKTQYF
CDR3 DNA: TGCAGTGCTAGGACTTCGGTGGGAACCAAGACCCAGTACTTC

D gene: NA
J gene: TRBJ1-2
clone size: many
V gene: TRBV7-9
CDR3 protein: CASSEPGTSLHTF
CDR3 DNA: TGTGCCAGCAGCGAGCCGGGAACTTCTCTACATACCTTC

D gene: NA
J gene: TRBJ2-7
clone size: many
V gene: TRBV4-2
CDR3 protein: CASSQARQGKGEQYF
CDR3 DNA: TGTGCCAGCAGCCAAGCGAGGCAGGGTAAAGGCGAGCAGTACTTC

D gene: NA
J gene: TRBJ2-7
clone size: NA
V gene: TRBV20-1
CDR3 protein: CSARDSWGSANSYEQYF
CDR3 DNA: TGCAGTGCTAGAGATTCGTGGGGGTCTGCGAACTCCTACGAGCAGTACTTC

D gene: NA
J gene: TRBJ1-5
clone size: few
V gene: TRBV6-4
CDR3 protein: CASPRGGVTYQPQHF
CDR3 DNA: TGTGCCAGCCCCCGGGGCGGAGTAACCTATCAGCCCCAGCATTTT

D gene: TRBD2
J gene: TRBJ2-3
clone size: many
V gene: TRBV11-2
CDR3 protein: CASSPPRLQGTSGRPTDTQYF
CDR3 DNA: TGTGCCAGCAGCCCCCCCAGGCTTCAAGGGACTAGCGGAAGGCCCACAGATACGCAGTATTTT

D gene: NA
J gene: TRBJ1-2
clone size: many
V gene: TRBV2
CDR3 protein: CASSVGQGIGYTF
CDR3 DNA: TGTGCCAGCAGTGTCGGTCAGGGTATTGGCTACACCTTC

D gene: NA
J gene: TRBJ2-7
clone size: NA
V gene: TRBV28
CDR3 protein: CASSLLGSIEGGTYEQYF
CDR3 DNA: TGTGCCAGCAGTTTGCTAGGGTCTATTGAGGGCGGAACCTACGAGCAGTACTTC